This TCR beta chain was sequenced during a study of blood T cells in healthy people across ages. Together with a sample-barcoded 5' primer, a J-beta primer mix was included in a second PCR lasting about 7 to 12 cycles. TCRdb processed the 5' RACE reads anew with MiXCR; each CDR3 protein has one entry. The profile shows about a million distinct CDR3 sequences, 35% to 40% of them singletons. There are a few counts of this clonotype. The CDR3 runs to 13 residues. The V and J ends lost 4 bases and 4 bases, in that order; junction bases with no gene match: 4. Germline V lookup: CDR1 DFQATT, CDR2 SNEGSKA (reference sequence).

The chain links TRBV20-1 to TRBJ1-5; TRBD1 aligns across 7 bases. Sequencing was done on a sample of blood. This clonotype was obtained from a man younger than 30 in good health. The CDR3 loop reads CSAIGTANQPQHF. Written as DNA, the CDR3 is TGCAGTGCTATCGGGACAGCGAATCAGCCCCAGCATTTT.